This TCR beta chain was observed in a study of Graves' ophthalmopathy and Graves' hyperthyroidism. CDR1 is SGHVS and CDR2 is FQNEAQ in the germline V gene. This CDR3 is 16 amino acids long. Trimming shortened V by 0 bases and J by 9 bases, and 17 bases separated the two germline ends. General study findings and limits: Detected in blood as well were most expanded thyroid clonotypes with frequency above 0.001. With roughly 88% sensitivity and 70% to 82% specificity, a 13-signature model separated ophthalmopathy from stable hyperthyroidism.

This clonotype appeared many times. Its matching antigen is unknown. Amplification of TCR beta CDR3 regions used RNA transcripts. HTBI primers were used in a first-round RT-PCR, which preceded a second-round multiplex PCR. TCRdb reprocessed the multiplex PCR reads via MiXCR and lists one record per CDR3 protein. The data hold hundreds of thousands of distinct CDR3 sequences, with under 50% observed a single time. Ophthalmopathy in the donors was of moderate-to-severe activity, with CAS ≥3, NOSPECS ≥4 and duration under 3 months. Other autoimmune disease, uncontrolled infection, pregnancy and lactation led to exclusion.

The sequence was collected from an adult man with Graves' ophthalmopathy. The chain links TRBV7-8 to TRBJ1-4; D may be TRBD1 (5 bases). The sample consisted of peripheral blood. CDR3 bases: TGTGCCAGCAGCTTAGCCGAGGGGTTTGATTGGAAAAAACTGTTTTTT. It encodes CASSLAEGFDWKKLFF. The whole variable domain, filled in from reference TRBV7-8 and TRBJ1-4, reads GAGVSQSPRYKVAKRGQDVALRCDPISGHVSLFWYQQALGQGPEFLTYFQNEAQLDKSGLPSDRFFAERPEGSVSTLKIQRTQQEDSAVYLCASSLAEGFDWKKLFFGSGTQLSVL.